The rows below give T cell receptor beta chains drawn from one sample of a study of blood T cell repertoires in COVID-19. Here immunoSEQ multiplex PCR was the method, and the copy in TCRdb shows in-frame clones only, minus some. The data show 150,000 to 200,000 clones, approximately 85% seen once. The specimen was peripheral blood. These TCRs come from a man aged 55 to 70 with acute or convalescent COVID-19. The CDR3 runs from the conserved cysteine through the conserved F or W. The order of the fields is CDR3 length, J gene, clone size, V gene, D gene, CDR3 protein, CDR3 DNA. D genes are given only for firm matches. Not all rows give a size; the values are once, few, many and, for expanded clones, a class.

len: 15; j_gene: TRBJ2-1; abundance: -; v_gene: TRBV11-2; d_gene: TRBD2; CDR3aa: CASSLAGGTANEQFF; CDR3nt: TGTGCCAGCAGTTTAGCGGGGGGGACAGCCAATGAGCAGTTCTTC
len: 14; j_gene: TRBJ1-6; abundance: -; v_gene: TRBV13; d_gene: TRBD1; CDR3aa: CASSYRGSNSPLHF; CDR3nt: TGTGCCAGCAGCTACAGGGGGAGTAATTCACCCCTCCACTTT
len: 14; j_gene: TRBJ1-2; abundance: once; v_gene: TRBV7-2; d_gene: -; CDR3aa: CASSHPGGFGGYTF; CDR3nt: TGTGCCAGCAGCCACCCGGGGGGGTTCGGTGGCTACACCTTC
len: 14; j_gene: TRBJ1-4; abundance: once; v_gene: TRBV18; d_gene: -; CDR3aa: CASSHGWGDEKLFF; CDR3nt: TGTGCCAGCTCACACGGATGGGGAGATGAAAAACTGTTTTTT
len: 14; j_gene: TRBJ2-7; abundance: -; v_gene: TRBV7-2; d_gene: -; CDR3aa: CASSLDPISYEQYF; CDR3nt: TGTGCCAGCAGCTTAGATCCTATCTCCTACGAGCAGTACTTC
len: 16; j_gene: TRBJ2-3; abundance: few; v_gene: TRBV28; d_gene: TRBD2; CDR3aa: CASSFQSGGGTDTQYF; CDR3nt: TGTGCCAGCAGTTTCCAGAGTGGGGGGGGCACAGATACGCAGTATTTT
len: 12; j_gene: TRBJ2-7; abundance: -; v_gene: TRBV6-6; d_gene: TRBD1; CDR3aa: CASSYDRDEQYF; CDR3nt: TGTGCCAGCAGTTACGACAGGGACGAGCAGTACTTC
len: 16; j_gene: TRBJ2-5; abundance: -; v_gene: TRBV3-1/TRBV3-2; d_gene: TRBD2; CDR3aa: CASSHGGGGTPKAQYF; CDR3nt: TGTGCCAGCAGCCATGGGGGGGGTGGGACCCCCAAGGCCCAGTACTTC
len: 18; j_gene: TRBJ2-1; abundance: once; v_gene: TRBV7-2; d_gene: TRBD2; CDR3aa: CASSPGGSIGLALNEQFF; CDR3nt: TGTGCCAGCAGCCCCGGCGGGAGCATCGGACTAGCTCTCAATGAGCAGTTCTTC
len: 18; j_gene: TRBJ2-2; abundance: -; v_gene: TRBV5-4; d_gene: TRBD2; CDR3aa: CASSGTSGRGSGTGELFF; CDR3nt: TGTGCCAGCAGCGGGACTAGCGGGAGGGGATCGGGCACCGGGGAGCTGTTTTTT
len: 14; j_gene: TRBJ1-5; abundance: once; v_gene: TRBV18; d_gene: TRBD1; CDR3aa: CASSQGTGNQPQHF; CDR3nt: TGTGCCAGCTCACAAGGGACAGGAAATCAGCCCCAGCATTTT
len: 19; j_gene: TRBJ2-4; abundance: -; v_gene: TRBV13; d_gene: TRBD2; CDR3aa: CASSLEARGRSSGKNIQYF; CDR3nt: TGTGCCAGCAGCTTAGAAGCTCGGGGTCGGTCTAGCGGGAAAAACATTCAGTACTTC
len: 13; j_gene: TRBJ2-5; abundance: -; v_gene: TRBV12-3/TRBV12-4; d_gene: -; CDR3aa: CASSSGTLGTQYF; CDR3nt: TGTGCCAGCAGTTCCGGGACACTGGGGACCCAGTACTTC
len: 13; j_gene: TRBJ1-1; abundance: -; v_gene: TRBV7-9; d_gene: -; CDR3aa: CASRRPGEGEAFF; CDR3nt: TGTGCCAGCAGGAGGCCGGGGGAGGGTGAAGCTTTCTTT
len: 19; j_gene: TRBJ2-7; abundance: -; v_gene: TRBV3-1/TRBV3-2; d_gene: TRBD2; CDR3aa: CASSQEGPGTSEDSYEQYF; CDR3nt: TGTGCCAGCAGCCAAGAGGGTCCAGGGACTAGTGAAGACTCCTACGAGCAGTACTTC
len: 16; j_gene: TRBJ2-1; abundance: few; v_gene: TRBV5-4; d_gene: TRBD1; CDR3aa: CASSRAGTGGWNEQFF; CDR3nt: TGTGCCAGCAGCAGGGCCGGGACAGGGGGCTGGAATGAGCAGTTCTTC
len: 17; j_gene: TRBJ1-4; abundance: -; v_gene: TRBV7-9; d_gene: TRBD1; CDR3aa: CASSTRGQGPLNEKLFF; CDR3nt: TGTGCCAGCAGCACGCGGGGACAGGGACCTCTAAATGAAAAACTGTTTTTT
len: 15; j_gene: TRBJ2-1; abundance: -; v_gene: TRBV28; d_gene: TRBD2; CDR3aa: CASSLSAGGVSEQFF; CDR3nt: TGTGCCAGCAGTTTGAGTGCGGGGGGTGTTAGTGAGCAGTTCTTC
len: 12; j_gene: TRBJ2-3; abundance: few; v_gene: TRBV18; d_gene: -; CDR3aa: CASSPLTEGQYF; CDR3nt: TGTGCCAGCTCACCACTGACCGAGGGTCAGTATTTT
len: 13; j_gene: TRBJ2-3; abundance: -; v_gene: TRBV3-1/TRBV3-2; d_gene: -; CDR3aa: CASSQSRTDTQYF; CDR3nt: TGTGCCAGCAGCCAATCTCGCACAGATACGCAGTATTTT
len: 15; j_gene: TRBJ1-5; abundance: -; v_gene: TRBV19; d_gene: -; CDR3aa: CASTDSGNSNQPQHF; CDR3nt: TGTGCCAGTACCGATTCCGGGAATAGCAATCAGCCCCAGCATTTT
len: 16; j_gene: TRBJ2-1; abundance: -; v_gene: TRBV9; d_gene: -; CDR3aa: CASSSPGTHTGNEQFF; CDR3nt: TGTGCCAGCAGCTCTCCCGGGACTCACACCGGGAATGAGCAGTTCTTC
len: 14; j_gene: TRBJ2-7; abundance: -; v_gene: TRBV2; d_gene: TRBD1; CDR3aa: CASSDDRGAVEQYF; CDR3nt: TGTGCCAGCAGTGATGACAGGGGGGCCGTCGAGCAGTACTTC
len: 13; j_gene: TRBJ2-1; abundance: -; v_gene: TRBV5-1; d_gene: -; CDR3aa: CASSSHRRDEQFF; CDR3nt: TGCGCCAGCAGCTCACACCGCCGGGATGAGCAGTTCTTC
len: 17; j_gene: TRBJ1-1; abundance: -; v_gene: TRBV24-1; d_gene: TRBD1; CDR3aa: CATSDLSSGQVNTEAFF; CDR3nt: TGTGCCACCAGTGATTTGTCTTCCGGACAGGTGAACACTGAAGCTTTCTTT
len: 21; j_gene: TRBJ1-2; abundance: -; v_gene: TRBV23-1; d_gene: -; CDR3aa: CASSQSPPPRTEVGWGYGYTF; CDR3nt: TGCGCCAGCAGTCAATCCCCACCGCCGAGGACAGAGGTAGGATGGGGCTATGGCTACACCTTC
len: 17; j_gene: TRBJ2-4; abundance: -; v_gene: TRBV5-5; d_gene: -; CDR3aa: CASSLGPRVISKNIQYF; CDR3nt: TGTGCCAGCAGCTTGGGTCCTCGGGTAATTTCCAAAAACATTCAGTACTTC
len: 19; j_gene: TRBJ2-2; abundance: -; v_gene: TRBV5-1; d_gene: -; CDR3aa: CASSYYLRSGTSNTGELFF; CDR3nt: TGCGCCAGCAGCTACTACTTGAGATCCGGGACTTCGAACACCGGGGAGCTGTTTTTT
len: 14; j_gene: TRBJ1-1; abundance: -; v_gene: TRBV6-2/TRBV6-3; d_gene: TRBD1; CDR3aa: CASSDPGQSTEAFF; CDR3nt: TGTGCCAGCAGTGACCCGGGACAGAGCACTGAAGCTTTCTTT
len: 16; j_gene: TRBJ2-4; abundance: few; v_gene: TRBV6-2/TRBV6-3; d_gene: -; CDR3aa: CASSQGGVGAKNIQYF; CDR3nt: TGTGCCAGCAGTCAAGGGGGGGTGGGAGCCAAAAACATTCAGTACTTC
len: 14; j_gene: TRBJ1-5; abundance: -; v_gene: TRBV9; d_gene: TRBD1; CDR3aa: CASSTGQGNQPQHF; CDR3nt: TGTGCCAGCAGCACTGGACAGGGCAATCAGCCCCAGCATTTT
len: 15; j_gene: TRBJ2-3; abundance: -; v_gene: TRBV20-1; d_gene: TRBD2; CDR3aa: CSASGGGSGTDTQYF; CDR3nt: TGCAGTGCTAGTGGTGGCGGGAGCGGCACAGATACGCAGTATTTT
len: 13; j_gene: TRBJ1-1; abundance: -; v_gene: TRBV16; d_gene: -; CDR3aa: CASSRTGGGEAFF; CDR3nt: TGTGCCAGCAGTCGGACCGGCGGGGGTGAAGCTTTCTTT
len: 16; j_gene: TRBJ1-5; abundance: few; v_gene: TRBV7-9; d_gene: -; CDR3aa: CASSLDGGGSNQPQHF; CDR3nt: TGTGCCAGCAGCTTAGATGGGGGCGGGAGCAATCAGCCCCAGCATTTT
len: 15; j_gene: TRBJ2-3; abundance: -; v_gene: TRBV27; d_gene: TRBD2; CDR3aa: CASRTAGVGTDTQYF; CDR3nt: TGTGCCAGCAGAACGGCGGGAGTGGGCACAGATACGCAGTATTTT
len: 16; j_gene: TRBJ2-1; abundance: once; v_gene: TRBV14; d_gene: TRBD2; CDR3aa: CASSLGAGGPYKEQFF; CDR3nt: TGTGCCAGCAGCCTCGGAGCGGGAGGGCCCTACAAGGAGCAGTTCTTC
len: 15; j_gene: TRBJ2-5; abundance: -; v_gene: TRBV3-1/TRBV3-2; d_gene: -; CDR3aa: CASSQDPRGGKTQYF; CDR3nt: TGTGCCAGCAGCCAAGACCCGAGGGGGGGGAAGACCCAGTACTTC
len: 14; j_gene: TRBJ1-2; abundance: few; v_gene: TRBV6-5; d_gene: -; CDR3aa: CASSYSSGGYGYTF; CDR3nt: TGTGCCAGCAGTTACTCGAGCGGGGGCTATGGCTACACCTTC
len: 15; j_gene: TRBJ2-3; abundance: -; v_gene: TRBV19; d_gene: TRBD2; CDR3aa: CASSISGGSTDTQYF; CDR3nt: TGTGCCAGTAGTATCTCGGGGGGGAGCACAGATACGCAGTATTTT
len: 14; j_gene: TRBJ2-7; abundance: few; v_gene: TRBV5-1; d_gene: -; CDR3aa: CASSLRGIGYEQYF; CDR3nt: TGCGCCAGCAGCTTGAGGGGGATCGGGTACGAGCAGTACTTC
len: 13; j_gene: TRBJ2-7; abundance: -; v_gene: TRBV27; d_gene: TRBD1; CDR3aa: CASSGTGTWEQYF; CDR3nt: TGTGCCAGCTCGGGGACAGGGACGTGGGAGCAGTACTTC
len: 16; j_gene: TRBJ1-6; abundance: -; v_gene: TRBV4-3; d_gene: TRBD1; CDR3aa: CASSQAGQGRASPLHF; CDR3nt: TGCGCCAGCAGCCAGGCCGGACAGGGTAGGGCTTCACCCCTCCACTTT
len: 13; j_gene: TRBJ2-3; abundance: -; v_gene: TRBV27; d_gene: -; CDR3aa: CASSFGGWGTQYF; CDR3nt: TGTGCCAGCAGTTTTGGGGGCTGGGGTACGCAGTATTTT
len: 15; j_gene: TRBJ1-2; abundance: -; v_gene: TRBV5-8; d_gene: TRBD1; CDR3aa: CASSGPTGPFYGYTF; CDR3nt: TGTGCCAGCAGCGGACCGACAGGGCCCTTCTATGGCTACACCTTC
len: 15; j_gene: TRBJ1-2; abundance: once; v_gene: TRBV3-1/TRBV3-2; d_gene: TRBD1; CDR3aa: CASSQPGQGIYGYTF; CDR3nt: TGTGCCAGCAGCCAGCCGGGACAGGGAATCTATGGCTACACCTTC
len: 14; j_gene: TRBJ2-4; abundance: -; v_gene: TRBV7-2; d_gene: -; CDR3aa: CASSHPDYTGIQYF; CDR3nt: TGTGCCAGCAGTCACCCGGACTACACCGGCATTCAGTACTTC
len: 15; j_gene: TRBJ2-5; abundance: -; v_gene: TRBV11-2; d_gene: -; CDR3aa: CASSLDHAVQETQYF; CDR3nt: TGTGCCAGCAGCTTAGATCACGCAGTTCAAGAGACCCAGTACTTC
len: 19; j_gene: TRBJ1-1; abundance: -; v_gene: TRBV5-8; d_gene: TRBD1; CDR3aa: CASPTGGEAAPTLNTEAFF; CDR3nt: TGTGCCAGCCCAACAGGGGGTGAAGCCGCTCCGACTTTGAACACTGAAGCTTTCTTT
len: 16; j_gene: TRBJ2-5; abundance: -; v_gene: TRBV5-1; d_gene: TRBD1; CDR3aa: CASSLSLAQGQETQYF; CDR3nt: TGCGCCAGCAGCTTGAGTCTGGCACAGGGGCAAGAGACCCAGTACTTC
len: 18; j_gene: TRBJ1-2; abundance: -; v_gene: TRBV29-1; d_gene: TRBD1; CDR3aa: CSVEDASTGGSPSYGYTF; CDR3nt: TGCAGCGTTGAAGATGCCTCGACAGGGGGCAGCCCTTCCTATGGCTACACCTTC
len: 12; j_gene: TRBJ2-4; abundance: -; v_gene: TRBV5-1; d_gene: -; CDR3aa: CASLSSEGIQYF; CDR3nt: TGCGCCAGCCTTAGCTCAGAGGGCATTCAGTACTTC
len: 17; j_gene: TRBJ2-2; abundance: -; v_gene: TRBV11-2; d_gene: -; CDR3aa: CASSPRTGNWNTGELFF; CDR3nt: TGTGCCAGCAGCCCCCGTACAGGAAACTGGAACACCGGGGAGCTGTTTTTT
len: 19; j_gene: TRBJ1-5; abundance: -; v_gene: TRBV5-1; d_gene: TRBD1; CDR3aa: CASSLAEDRGRFDNQPQHF; CDR3nt: TGCGCCAGCAGCTTGGCCGAAGACAGGGGGCGATTTGACAATCAGCCCCAGCATTTT
len: 13; j_gene: TRBJ1-1; abundance: -; v_gene: TRBV2; d_gene: -; CDR3aa: CASNPRGGTEAFF; CDR3nt: TGTGCCAGCAATCCTAGGGGAGGGACTGAAGCTTTCTTT
len: 16; j_gene: TRBJ2-3; abundance: few; v_gene: TRBV4-1; d_gene: TRBD2; CDR3aa: CASSRLAVTSTDTQYF; CDR3nt: TGCGCCAGCAGCCGCCTAGCGGTTACTAGCACAGATACGCAGTATTTT
len: 16; j_gene: TRBJ2-1; abundance: -; v_gene: TRBV4-3; d_gene: -; CDR3aa: CASSQDRLVGHNEQFF; CDR3nt: TGCGCCAGCAGCCAAGATCGACTAGTTGGACACAATGAGCAGTTCTTC
len: 17; j_gene: TRBJ2-1; abundance: -; v_gene: TRBV7-8; d_gene: -; CDR3aa: CASTPRQPGSSYNEQFF; CDR3nt: TGTGCCAGCACCCCCCGGCAGCCGGGGAGCTCCTACAATGAGCAGTTCTTC
len: 13; j_gene: TRBJ1-1; abundance: -; v_gene: TRBV3-1/TRBV3-2; d_gene: -; CDR3aa: CASSTIGRGGAFF; CDR3nt: TGTGCCAGCAGCACCATAGGTCGGGGTGGCGCTTTCTTT
len: 15; j_gene: TRBJ2-1; abundance: -; v_gene: TRBV6-5; d_gene: TRBD2; CDR3aa: CASGRTSGVYNEQFF; CDR3nt: TGTGCCAGCGGCCGGACTAGCGGTGTTTACAATGAGCAGTTCTTC